This TCR beta chain came from a study of Ad26.COV2.S vaccination and SARS-CoV-2 variants (dated by TCRdb to the early 2020s). Broadly, across the study: The specificity and breadth of SARS-CoV-2-reactive T cell receptors after Ad26.COV2.S vaccination were assessed by TCRbeta repertoire sequencing. A total of around 32 samples were included in the TCR-sequenced set, comprising about 20 Ad26.COV2.S vaccine recipients, 5 placebo recipients and 8 SARS-CoV-2 convalescent individuals.

V is reduced by 3 bases and J by 6 bases, leaving a spacing of 11 bases between them. The CDR1 and CDR2 encoded by the germline V gene are MNHNS and SASEGT. Including the terminal cysteine and phenylalanine, the CDR3 comprises 13 residues. Of all the DNA, just the CDR3 is kept, 39 bases in frame from base 1. This specimen's time point label, interpreted: individuals recovered from natural SARS-CoV-2 infection. TCRbeta CDR3 regions were sequenced with the immunoSEQ Assay. After extraction, genomic DNA underwent amplification by bias-controlled multiplex PCR, followed by high-throughput sequencing. The study's own analysis went as follows. To quantify the absolute abundance of each unique TCRbeta CDR3 region, sequences were collapsed and filtered. T cell fraction was estimated by normalizing TCRbeta template counts to usable DNA, with usable DNA measured through amplification of reference genes found in all nucleated cells. Repertoire TCRs were annotated as SARS-CoV-2-specific by exact matching of V gene, CDR3 amino acid sequence and J gene to a known reactive TCR set. The reference SARS-CoV-2 TCR set came from MIRA and was filtered for enrichment in COVID-19-positive ImmuneCODE repertoires, removing public or cross-reactive TCRs. Based on the MIRA antigens, annotated TCRs were further analysed at the level of specific ORF or position within ORF. Breadth was defined as the number of annotated unique rearrangements divided by the total number of unique productive rearrangements, and depth was defined as the summed frequency of the annotated unique rearrangements. Group comparisons of TCR breadth used two-sided Wilcoxon rank-sum tests. TCRdb's version of the immuneACCESS table is confined to in-frame rearrangements and falls short of the full clone set. An unresolved V gene accounts for under half of the shortfall where checked; the remainder is of unknown origin. V, J and clone size are those of that table, while D and trimming were read from the DNA. The sample contains roughly 380,000 clones, about 92% of them found a single time. Of the sample, roughly 3.9% falls within the top ten clones.

On the study overall, not on this receptor specifically: Ad26.COV2.S recipients had higher spike-specific TCR breadth than placebo recipients (P = 0.0014). The authors noted that total T cell responses may have been underestimated by the TCR breadth and depth analyses. Vaccine and placebo recipients had similar non-spike TCR breadth, a finding consistent with the vaccine containing only spike. Substantial breadth of spike-specific CD8+ and CD4+ T cell responses was reported after vaccination.

With respect to this clone: This clone's antigen is unknown. Nothing much larger sits one base from this clone, and base qualities are not available.

The chain links TRBV6-1 with TRBJ1-2; the D gene cannot be named for sure. The sample consisted of peripheral blood, taken after recovery from COVID-19. This clonotype was sampled from a human donor who had recovered from COVID-19. The DNA sequence is given as TGTGCCAGCAGTGATTCACCGCTCGATGGCTACACCTTC. This translates into CASSDSPLDGYTF.